Listed below are T cell receptor beta chains from one sample, sequenced in a study of blood T cell repertoires in COVID-19. Generated by immunoSEQ multiplex PCR, the TCRdb table keeps only in-frame clones and is missing some. The repertoire holds about 150,000 clones, with approximately 73% as singletons. The material sequenced was peripheral blood. Every receptor here comes from a man in his fifties or sixties with acute or convalescent COVID-19. Each CDR3 is given with its conserved first and last residue. The order of the fields is J gene, D gene, V gene, clone size, CDR3 DNA, CDR3 protein. The D gene is left open where the match is weak. Clone size is shown for a subset of rows, as once, few, many or a class of expanded clone.

J: TRBJ2-5; D: TRBD1; V: TRBV6-5; size: NA; DNA: TGTGCCAGCAGTCAGGGACAGGGTGGAGGAGAGACCCAGTACTTC; CDR3: CASSQGQGGGETQYF
J: TRBJ2-2; D: TRBD1; V: TRBV5-4; size: NA; DNA: TGTGCCAGCAGCTTGTGGGGACAGGGGACAGTCGGTGGCACCGGGGAGCTGTTTTTT; CDR3: CASSLWGQGTVGGTGELFF
J: TRBJ1-1; D: TRBD1; V: TRBV28; size: few; DNA: TGTGCCAGCAGTTTCCAAACAGGGGGCTCCGAAGCTTTCTTT; CDR3: CASSFQTGGSEAFF
J: TRBJ1-2; D: TRBD1; V: TRBV10-3; size: NA; DNA: TGTGCCATAAGAACAGGGGGCGAAGACTATGGCTACACCTTC; CDR3: CAIRTGGEDYGYTF
J: TRBJ1-2; D: TRBD1; V: TRBV6-1; size: NA; DNA: TGTGCCAGCAGTGAAAGGACAGGTTTTGATGGCTACACCTTC; CDR3: CASSERTGFDGYTF
J: TRBJ2-7; D: TRBD2; V: TRBV5-1; size: NA; DNA: TGCGCCAGCAGCTTGGCCCGAACTAGCGGACTCTCCTACGAGCAGTACTTC; CDR3: CASSLARTSGLSYEQYF
J: TRBJ2-7; D: NA; V: TRBV28; size: many; DNA: TGTGCCAGCAGTTTTTCGCGCGAGCAGTACTTC; CDR3: CASSFSREQYF
J: TRBJ2-5; D: NA; V: TRBV21-1; size: NA; DNA: TGTGCCAGCAGCCTCCGACAGGGGGTGATGAGTAAGACCCAGTACTTC; CDR3: CASSLRQGVMSKTQYF
J: TRBJ2-5; D: NA; V: TRBV3-1/TRBV3-2; size: few; DNA: TGTGCCAGCAGTGCGCTTCTACCGGGACAAGGGGTGGAGACCCAGTACTTC; CDR3: CASSALLPGQGVETQYF
J: TRBJ1-5; D: NA; V: TRBV6-5; size: once; DNA: TGTGCCAGCAGTCCACAGGGATTTGGGCATCAGCCCCAGCATTTT; CDR3: CASSPQGFGHQPQHF
J: TRBJ2-3; D: TRBD2; V: TRBV24-1; size: NA; DNA: TGTGCCACCAGTGGGACTAGCGGGGCCAGCACAGATACGCAGTATTTT; CDR3: CATSGTSGASTDTQYF
J: TRBJ2-1; D: TRBD2; V: TRBV7-9; size: NA; DNA: TGTGCCAGCAGCATGGCGGGAGCCGGTGAGCAGTTCTTC; CDR3: CASSMAGAGEQFF
J: TRBJ2-2; D: TRBD2; V: TRBV11-3; size: NA; DNA: TGTGCCAGCAGCCCCGGGACTAGTGGGAACACCGGGGAGCTGTTTTTT; CDR3: CASSPGTSGNTGELFF
J: TRBJ1-4; D: NA; V: TRBV2; size: NA; DNA: TGTGCCAGCAGAGGAGGGGAGGGGGAAAAACTGTTTTTT; CDR3: CASRGGEGEKLFF
J: TRBJ2-6; D: TRBD1; V: TRBV5-5; size: NA; DNA: TGTGCCAGCAGCTTTTGGGGACAGTCCTCTGGGGCCAACGTCCTGACTTTC; CDR3: CASSFWGQSSGANVLTF
J: TRBJ1-6; D: NA; V: TRBV5-4; size: NA; DNA: TGTGCCAGCAGCTTCGACAGTAGGGATTCACCCCTCCACTTT; CDR3: CASSFDSRDSPLHF
J: TRBJ1-1; D: NA; V: TRBV5-8; size: NA; DNA: TGTGCCAGCAGCTTGGACCCCGGCGGCAACACTGAAGCTTTCTTT; CDR3: CASSLDPGGNTEAFF
J: TRBJ1-6; D: TRBD1; V: TRBV27; size: NA; DNA: TGTGCCAGCAGTTCTTACACTCGGACAGGGGTTAATTCACCCCTCCACTTT; CDR3: CASSSYTRTGVNSPLHF
J: TRBJ2-1; D: TRBD1; V: TRBV18; size: NA; DNA: TGTGCCAGCTCACCCGGGACAGTTATTGGGACCAACAATGAGCAGTTCTTC; CDR3: CASSPGTVIGTNNEQFF
J: TRBJ2-6; D: NA; V: TRBV5-1; size: NA; DNA: TGCGCCAGCAGCTTGGGAGGGACTGGGGCCAACGTCCTGACTTTC; CDR3: CASSLGGTGANVLTF
J: TRBJ2-1; D: NA; V: TRBV28; size: few; DNA: TGTGCCAGCAGAGGGGCCCCCGGCTCCTACAATGAGCAGTTCTTC; CDR3: CASRGAPGSYNEQFF
J: TRBJ1-5; D: NA; V: TRBV3-1/TRBV3-2; size: NA; DNA: TGTGCCAGCAGCCAAGACAGAAATCAGCCCCAGCATTTT; CDR3: CASSQDRNQPQHF
J: TRBJ2-5; D: TRBD2; V: TRBV9; size: NA; DNA: TGTGCCAGCAGCCTCGGACTAGCGGAAGAGACCCAGTACTTC; CDR3: CASSLGLAEETQYF
J: TRBJ2-2; D: NA; V: TRBV13; size: NA; DNA: TGTGCCAGCAGCCCTAGTCCCGGGACAATTGACACCGGGGAGCTGTTTTTT; CDR3: CASSPSPGTIDTGELFF
J: TRBJ1-5; D: TRBD1; V: TRBV4-2; size: NA; DNA: TGTGCCAGCAGCGCCGGGACAGGGGTCCCGAGCAATCAGCCCCAGCATTTT; CDR3: CASSAGTGVPSNQPQHF
J: TRBJ2-1; D: TRBD2; V: TRBV7-9; size: NA; DNA: TGTGCCAGCAGCGCGACCCCAAGACTAGCCTCCTACAATGAGCAGTTCTTC; CDR3: CASSATPRLASYNEQFF
J: TRBJ1-1; D: NA; V: TRBV19; size: NA; DNA: TGTGCCAGTAGAAACCAGGGAGGGAACACTGAAGCTTTCTTT; CDR3: CASRNQGGNTEAFF
J: TRBJ2-4; D: NA; V: TRBV30; size: NA; DNA: TGTGCCTGGAGTTTTGACAGGTACGACGGCAAAAACATTCAGTACTTC; CDR3: CAWSFDRYDGKNIQYF
J: TRBJ1-4; D: NA; V: TRBV27; size: NA; DNA: TGTGCCAGCAGTTTGGCCCTTGGGGCAGGCGACCACCAGAAACTGTTTTTT; CDR3: CASSLALGAGDHQKLFF
J: TRBJ1-2; D: TRBD1; V: TRBV11-2; size: NA; DNA: TGTGCCAGCAGCTTAGATATGGGACAGGGGGCGCTGAGCAATGGCTACACCTTC; CDR3: CASSLDMGQGALSNGYTF
J: TRBJ1-5; D: NA; V: TRBV27; size: NA; DNA: TGTGCCAGCAGCCTTGACAGCCTACGGCCCCAGCATTTT; CDR3: CASSLDSLRPQHF
J: TRBJ1-2; D: NA; V: TRBV28; size: NA; DNA: TGTGCCAGCAGAAGGGACAATAGTAATGGCTACACCTTC; CDR3: CASRRDNSNGYTF
J: TRBJ1-1; D: NA; V: TRBV6-5; size: few; DNA: TGTGCCAGCAGTCCCATGGAGTACACTGAAGCTTTCTTT; CDR3: CASSPMEYTEAFF
J: TRBJ1-3; D: NA; V: TRBV10-3; size: NA; DNA: TGTGCCATCAGTGAGGTGGCGGCTGGAAACACCATATATTTT; CDR3: CAISEVAAGNTIYF
J: TRBJ2-3; D: NA; V: TRBV5-1; size: NA; DNA: TGCGCCAGCAAGTCTAGGGGCGTCGATACGCAGTATTTT; CDR3: CASKSRGVDTQYF
J: TRBJ1-1; D: NA; V: TRBV4-1; size: NA; DNA: TGCGCCAGCAGCCAAGTGTGGGGGGGTTCCACTGAAGCTTTCTTT; CDR3: CASSQVWGGSTEAFF
J: TRBJ2-1; D: NA; V: TRBV18; size: NA; DNA: TGTGCCAGCTCACCGGGGGTCCCCGAAGGGGGGCAGTTCTTC; CDR3: CASSPGVPEGGQFF
J: TRBJ2-7; D: TRBD2; V: TRBV3-1/TRBV3-2; size: NA; DNA: TGTGCCAGCAGCCACTCACGGCGTCAGCGGGAGTACCGTAACCCGTACGAGCAGTACTTC; CDR3: CASSHSRRQREYRNPYEQYF
J: TRBJ2-7; D: NA; V: TRBV7-7; size: NA; DNA: TGTGCCAGCAGCCCAATCTTATGGGTAGCGTCCTACGAGCAGTACTTC; CDR3: CASSPILWVASYEQYF
J: TRBJ2-3; D: NA; V: TRBV7-3; size: NA; DNA: TGTGCCAGCAGCTTAGGGGGGTACACAGATACGCAGTATTTT; CDR3: CASSLGGYTDTQYF
J: TRBJ2-1; D: TRBD1; V: TRBV30; size: NA; DNA: TGTGCCTGGAGTGAATGGGACAGGGGGCTTCGGGGGCAGTTCTTC; CDR3: CAWSEWDRGLRGQFF
J: TRBJ1-2; D: TRBD1; V: TRBV5-1; size: NA; DNA: TGCGCCAGCAGCTTACCCGGGACAGGGGGGGTTTATGGCTACACCTTC; CDR3: CASSLPGTGGVYGYTF
J: TRBJ2-7; D: TRBD2; V: TRBV27; size: NA; DNA: TGTGCCAGCAGCCACACTAGCGGTCACTACGAGCAGTACTTC; CDR3: CASSHTSGHYEQYF
J: TRBJ2-1; D: TRBD1; V: TRBV6-1; size: NA; DNA: TGTGCCAGCAGTGAAGTGGGACAGGGTCCGCGTGAGCAGTTCTTC; CDR3: CASSEVGQGPREQFF
J: TRBJ1-2; D: NA; V: TRBV2; size: NA; DNA: TGTGCCAGCAGCCTCAACTATGGCTACACCTTC; CDR3: CASSLNYGYTF
J: TRBJ2-5; D: TRBD2; V: TRBV2; size: once; DNA: TGTGCCAGCTTTCCGGGACTAGGTCCGGAGACCCAGTACTTC; CDR3: CASFPGLGPETQYF
J: TRBJ2-7; D: NA; V: TRBV10-1; size: NA; DNA: TGCGCCAGCCAGGCAGGGGATCGCTACGAGCAGTACTTC; CDR3: CASQAGDRYEQYF
J: TRBJ2-7; D: TRBD2; V: TRBV18; size: NA; DNA: TGTGCCAGCTTCCCCGCGGGGGGAGCAAACGTCCACGAGCAGTACTTC; CDR3: CASFPAGGANVHEQYF
J: TRBJ2-7; D: NA; V: TRBV7-9; size: few; DNA: TGTGCCAGCAGCCCCCGGTGGGAGCAGTACTTC; CDR3: CASSPRWEQYF
J: TRBJ2-5; D: NA; V: TRBV28; size: NA; DNA: TGTGCCAGCAGTTTGGGACTGAGACTTGAAGAGACCCAGTACTTC; CDR3: CASSLGLRLEETQYF
J: TRBJ2-5; D: NA; V: TRBV5-1; size: few; DNA: TGCGCCAGCAGCTTTGGTGTGGGCCCGGGGGAGACCCAGTACTTC; CDR3: CASSFGVGPGETQYF
J: TRBJ1-2; D: TRBD1; V: TRBV27; size: NA; DNA: TGTGCCAGCAGTAGAGGGACAGGGGCCTATGGCTACACCTTC; CDR3: CASSRGTGAYGYTF
J: TRBJ1-5; D: NA; V: TRBV12-5; size: NA; DNA: TGTGCTAGTGGTTTCCTCGACGAGGGGGGGAACAATCAGCCCCAGCATTTT; CDR3: CASGFLDEGGNNQPQHF
J: TRBJ1-5; D: TRBD1; V: TRBV28; size: NA; DNA: TGTGCCAGCAGCCCCCCGACAGGGTTTAGCAATCAGCCCCAGCATTTT; CDR3: CASSPPTGFSNQPQHF
J: TRBJ2-7; D: NA; V: TRBV9; size: once; DNA: TGTGCCAGCAGCGTAGAAGGAACAGCTTTCTACGAGCAGTACTTC; CDR3: CASSVEGTAFYEQYF
J: TRBJ1-4; D: NA; V: TRBV4-2; size: NA; DNA: TGTGCCAGCAGCCAAGATAGGCAGGCTAATGAAAAACTGTTTTTT; CDR3: CASSQDRQANEKLFF
J: TRBJ2-1; D: NA; V: TRBV9; size: NA; DNA: TGTGCCAGCAGCCCCCTAGTGTCCGCCAATGAGCAGTTCTTC; CDR3: CASSPLVSANEQFF
J: TRBJ2-3; D: TRBD2; V: TRBV10-3; size: NA; DNA: TGTGCCATCAGAGGGGGACTAGCGGGTGATACGCAGTATTTT; CDR3: CAIRGGLAGDTQYF
J: TRBJ2-1; D: NA; V: TRBV25-1; size: NA; DNA: TGTGCCAGCAGTGCTCTAGCGGAGCAGTTCTTC; CDR3: CASSALAEQFF
J: TRBJ2-1; D: TRBD1; V: TRBV10-1; size: NA; DNA: TGCGCCAGCAGTGAGGGGGGACAGGGGGCCAGGTACAATGAGCAGTTCTTC; CDR3: CASSEGGQGARYNEQFF